A single sample gave rise to the 32 T cell receptor beta chains below, sequenced in a study of cytomegalovirus exposure and HLA in healthy donors. It was with 60 Vbeta and 13 Jbeta primers that the PCR ran. Measured with immunoSEQ multiplex PCR; TCRdb has only the in-frame clones, and not every one. The repertoire has 110,000 or so clones, under 90% of them found once; the top ten carry about 2.4%. The sequencing sample was made of PBMCs. Receptors were obtained from a woman in her 40s in good health and CMV-seronegative.

This clone is a singleton in its sample. The chain recombines TRBV27 with TRBJ2-1; 10 positions match TRBD2. This CDR3 contains 17 residues. The junction had 18 bases not matched to a gene; V was cut back by 8 bases and J by 8 bases. Germline CDR1 MNHEY, CDR2 SMNVEV (reference sequence). The CDR3 region is CASGGPGEAGGWYEQFF. CDR3 coding DNA: TGTGCCAGCGGGGGTCCGGGAGAAGCGGGAGGGTGGTATGAGCAGTTCTTC.

The chain joins TRBV5-1 to TRBJ2-3, with a tentative D call TRBD2 (6 bases). V was cut by 5 bases and J by 6 bases, with 19 bases left in between. The CDR3 runs to 15 residues. CDR1 is SGHRS, CDR2 YFSETQ, per germline. The CDR3 region is CASSTGTYAGDTQYF. Here the CDR3 DNA reads TGCGCCAGCAGTACCGGGACCTACGCGGGGGATACGCAGTATTTT.

CDR3 nucleotides: TGCACCAGCAGCCGGCGGACTAGCCTCGGGAGGGAGGGTAATGAGCAGTTCTTC. Encoded protein: CTSSRRTSLGREGNEQFF. The rearrangement joins TRBV1 to TRBJ2-1; the D call in the table, TRBD2, was not verified against the DNA. TRBV1 is a pseudogene locus. The CDR3 loop spans 18 amino acids.

This chain links TRBV21-1 with TRBJ2-3; TRBD1 reflects the table's D call only, with no check against the DNA. TRBV21-1 is noted as a pseudogene. The CDR3 sequence is 19 residues long. CDR3 region: CASSNPRGGGVERTDTQYF. In DNA form, the CDR3 reads TGTGCCAGCAGCAACCCGAGAGGTGGGGGCGTAGAGAGAACAGATACGCAGTATTTT.

The chain has TRBV6-6 and TRBJ1-1, with 9 positions matching TRBD1. The CDR3 is 13 amino acids. V was pared by 6 bases and J by 6 bases, with 5 bases of the junction left unmatched. CDR1 is MNHNY, CDR2 SVGAGI, per germline (reference sequence). The CDR3 region has the DNA TGTGCCAGCAGGGGGACAGGGACCCCTGAAGCTTTCTTT. Residues: CASRGTGTPEAFF.

J is TRBJ2-1 and V is TRBV7-9; possibly TRBD2 for D (6 bases). In germline, CDR1 is SEHNR, CDR2 FQNEAQ (reference sequence). The CDR3 totals 16 residues. V dropped 1 base and J dropped 4 bases, with 14 bases sitting between them. CDR3 DNA sequence: TGTGCCAGCAGCTTAGGGGACTTAACCGGATACAATGAGCAGTTCTTC. Its translation is CASSLGDLTGYNEQFF.

This chain uses TRBV7-9 with TRBJ2-5; 7 bases match TRBD2. The CDR3 is 11 amino acids. CDR1 and CDR2 (germline): SEHNR, FQNEAQ (reference sequence). Germline trimming cut 6 bases from V and 5 bases from J; bases unmatched to any gene: 0. CDR3 region: CASRGGETQYF. Written as DNA, the CDR3 is TGTGCCAGCAGGGGAGGGGAGACCCAGTACTTC.

The table lists this clone with a few counts. J is TRBJ2-7 and V is TRBV4-1; 8 nucleotides line up with TRBD2. This CDR3 is built from 16 residues. Germline CDR1 is MGHRA and CDR2 is YSYEKL. Unmatched junction bases numbered 9, after V lost 1 base and J lost 4 bases. In DNA form, the CDR3 reads TGCGCCAGCAGCCAAGCGTTAAGCGGGAGTTTGTACGAGCAGTACTTC. Translated, it gives CASSQALSGSLYEQYF.

This chain uses TRBV2 with TRBJ2-7; 11 nucleotides agree with TRBD2. Trimming removed 6 bases from V and 0 bases from J; junction bases left unmatched: 10. Germline V lookup: CDR1 SNHLY, CDR2 FYNNEI. CDR3 length equals 17 residues. The CDR3 spells CASRRGRLAGTSYEQYF. CDR3 DNA sequence: TGTGCCAGCAGGAGGGGGCGACTAGCGGGAACCTCCTACGAGCAGTACTTC.

The rearrangement links TRBV7-8 to TRBJ1-5, with 7 positions matching TRBD1. Losses at the gene ends were 4 bases for V and 3 bases for J; bases not matched to a gene: 6. The CDR3 covers 15 residues. CDR1 is SGHVS and CDR2 is FQNEAQ in the germline V gene. CDR3 loop: CASSSRDSDNQPQHF. DNA for the CDR3: TGTGCCAGCAGCTCCCGGGACAGCGACAATCAGCCCCAGCATTTT. Full variable domain (missing parts from reference TRBV7-8 and TRBJ1-5): GAGVSQSPRYKVAKRGQDVALRCDPISGHVSLFWYQQALGQGPEFLTYFQNEAQLDKSGLPSDRFFAERPEGSVSTLKIQRTQQEDSAVYLCASSSRDSDNQPQHFGDGTRLSIL.

This chain links TRBV9 with TRBJ2-1; TRBD2 might be the D (7 bases). V lost 0 bases to trimming and J lost 7 bases, with 14 bases between them. There are 15 residues in the CDR3. Germline-derived CDR1 and CDR2 are SGDLS and YYNGEE. This CDR3 is CASSVEGGPLNEQFF. CDR3 DNA: TGTGCCAGCAGCGTAGAGGGGGGGCCCCTAAATGAGCAGTTCTTC.

The chain joins TRBV13 to TRBJ1-1; a possible D gene is TRBD1 (6 bases). This CDR3 is 16 amino acids long. Per germline, CDR1 PRHDT and CDR2 FYEKMQ (reference sequence). V was shortened by 0 bases and J by 5 bases, with 16 bases between the two germline ends. For the CDR3, the DNA is TGTGCCAGCAGCTTAGGCGCCCGCCAGGGGTTAACTGAAGCTTTCTTT. Translation: CASSLGARQGLTEAFF. Filled out from reference TRBV13 and TRBJ1-1, the complete variable domain reads AAGVIQSPRHLIKEKRETATLKCYPIPRHDTVYWYQQGPGQDPQFLISFYEKMQSDKGSIPDRFSAQQFSDYHSELNMSSLELGDSALYFCASSLGARQGLTEAFFGQGTRLTVV.

The gene calls are TRBV7-2 and TRBJ2-1, with 11 bases that match TRBD2. V shed 5 bases, J shed 9 bases, and the junction held 18 bases outside the gene matches. The CDR3 has 18 residues. CDR1 is SGHTA and CDR2 is FQGNSA in the germline V gene. CDR3 region: CASSLRPASGGRRTEQFF. The CDR3, as DNA: TGTGCCAGCAGCCTCCGCCCGGCTAGCGGGGGGCGGAGGACTGAGCAGTTCTTC.

The chain combines TRBV28 with TRBJ1-2; possibly TRBD1 for D (5 bases). Between the trimmed V and J ends, which lost 3 bases and 0 bases, there was a span of 8 bases. The germline gives CDR1 MDHEN, CDR2 SYDVKM. The CDR3 covers 14 residues. The CDR3 DNA sequence: TGTGCCAGCAGTTTGGGGCCAGCTAACTATGGCTACACCTTC. Its protein is CASSLGPANYGYTF.

The rearrangement uses TRBV5-1 and TRBJ2-7; D uncertain. V was cut by 1 base and J by 2 bases, with 10 bases left in between. The CDR3 has 14 amino acids. Germline V gene lookup returns CDR1 SGHRS and CDR2 YFSETQ. CDR3 in DNA: TGCGCCAGCAGCTTGAGCCAGGTCACCTACGAGCAGTACTTC. This translates into CASSLSQVTYEQYF.

J is TRBJ1-4 and V is TRBV18; the D is unclear. CDR1 KGHSH and CDR2 LQKENI come from the germline V gene. CDR3 length equals 12 residues. V was cut by 6 bases and J by 7 bases, with 9 bases left in between. In DNA, the CDR3 is TGTGCCAGCTCCGGACGGGGTGAAAAACTGTTTTTT. Protein sequence: CASSGRGEKLFF. The full variable domain, its missing parts supplied by reference TRBV18 and TRBJ1-4, is NAGVMQNPRHLVRRRGQEARLRCSPMKGHSHVYWYRQLPEEGLKFMVYLQKENIIDESGMPKERFSAEFPKEGPSILRIQQVVRGDSAAYFCASSGRGEKLFFGSGTQLSVL.

V gene TRBV18 combines with J gene TRBJ1-1, with TRBD1 matching 7 bases. CDR1 is KGHSH and CDR2 is LQKENI in the germline V gene. V lost 3 bases to trimming and J lost 6 bases; unmatched junction nucleotides: 10. CDR3 length: 15 residues. In DNA form, the CDR3 reads TGTGCCAGCTCACCCCGGCCAGGGCAGGGGGCTGAAGCTTTCTTT. It encodes CASSPRPGQGAEAFF.

The chain combines TRBV5-6 with TRBJ2-7; D not certain. CDR3 length: 13 residues. Trimming left V 0 bases short and J 1 base short, with 5 bases between. Germline V gives CDR1 SGHDT, CDR2 YYEEEE. In DNA form, the CDR3 reads TGTGCCAGCAGCTTGGTACGGTCCTACGAGCAGTACTTC. Its translation: CASSLVRSYEQYF.

V and J are TRBV9 and TRBJ1-1; D possibly corresponds to TRBD1 (6 bases). Germline assignment: CDR1 SGDLS and CDR2 YYNGEE. The V end was cut by 4 bases, the J end by 3 bases, with 16 bases between. The CDR3 runs 15 residues. The CDR3 bases are TGTGCCAGCAGCCCAAGTGCGGGGGGCTACACTGAAGCTTTCTTT. Encoded protein: CASSPSAGGYTEAFF.

This chain connects TRBV7-3 to TRBJ2-3, with 8 bases identical to TRBD2. Germline V lookup: CDR1 SGHTA, CDR2 FQGTGA. V gave up 5 bases and J gave up 3 bases; unmatched junction bases: 7. This CDR3 contains 15 residues. The CDR3 spells CASSPVAGLTDTQYF. The CDR3 region has the DNA TGTGCCAGCAGCCCCGTAGCGGGACTTACAGATACGCAGTATTTT.

This clone showed up just a few times. The V and J genes are TRBV2 and TRBJ1-2, with a possible D match to TRBD1 (6 bases). Looked up from germline, CDR1 is SNHLY and CDR2 is FYNNEI. The CDR3 length is 14 residues. V lost 6 bases and J lost 0, with 11 bases in between. The CDR3 region is CASRRQESNYGYTF. The DNA of the CDR3 is TGTGCCAGCAGGCGACAGGAGTCTAACTATGGCTACACCTTC.

This clone was observed a handful of times. The chain combines TRBV7-2 with TRBJ2-6; tentatively, D is TRBD2 (6 bases). CDR3 length: 15 residues. V lost 5 bases to trimming and J lost 2 bases, with 10 bases between them. The germline V gene has CDR1 SGHTA and CDR2 FQGNSA. The CDR3 region is CASSGGGTGANVLTF. The CDR3 DNA is TGTGCCAGCAGCGGAGGCGGGACTGGGGCCAACGTCCTGACTTTC.

This clone was picked up one time. The rearrangement links TRBV18 to TRBJ2-1, with D hard to call. V lost 2 bases and J lost 8, with 13 bases in between. This CDR3 comprises 14 residues. The germline V gene has CDR1 KGHSH and CDR2 LQKENI. The CDR3 region is CASSPNIGEDEQFF. The CDR3, as DNA: TGTGCCAGCTCACCAAACATTGGAGAAGATGAGCAGTTCTTC.

The chain carries TRBV7-2 and TRBJ2-1, with D possibly TRBD2 on 6 matching bases. The germline gives CDR1 SGHTA, CDR2 FQGNSA. This CDR3 is 17 amino acids long. Trimming took 3 bases from V and 4 from J, leaving 19 bases between them. This chain's CDR3 is CASSFPRDSSGYNEQFF. CDR3 sequence (DNA): TGTGCCAGCAGCTTCCCCCGGGATTCAAGCGGGTACAATGAGCAGTTCTTC. Complete variable domain (other parts from reference TRBV7-2 and TRBJ2-1): GAGVSQSPSNKVTEKGKDVELRCDPISGHTALYWYRQSLGQGLEFLIYFQGNSAPDKSGLPSDRFSAERTGGSVSTLTIQRTQQEDSAVYLCASSFPRDSSGYNEQFFGPGTRLTVL.

A remark on this clone: A junction end diverges from the germline sequence, so it may reflect a read error. The chain couples TRBV5-1 to TRBJ2-7; 8 positions agree with TRBD2. Germline assignment: CDR1 SGHRS and CDR2 YFSETQ. This CDR3 region has 13 residues. CDR3 region: CASSLEEGTSWHF. In DNA, the CDR3 is TGCGCCAGCAGCTTGGAGGAGGGGACTAGTTGGCACTTC.

The table lists this clone with a few counts. The chain employs TRBV28 and TRBJ1-2; 8 nucleotides match TRBD1. With 7 bases clipped from V and 4 bases from J, the junction kept 8 bases outside the gene matches. This CDR3 contains 14 residues. Per the germline V gene, CDR1 is MDHEN and CDR2 is SYDVKM. CDR3 DNA: TGTGCCAGCAAAACCAGGACAGGGTCCTATGGCTACACCTTC. Translated: CASKTRTGSYGYTF.

V and J are TRBV18 and TRBJ1-2; D may be TRBD1 (5 bases). Trimming took 0 bases from V and 4 from J, leaving 15 bases between them. The CDR3 has 16 residues. Germline lookup yields CDR1 KGHSH and CDR2 LQKENI. Written as DNA, the CDR3 is TGTGCCAGCTCACCACCGAACGCGGGACCCATCTATGGCTACACCTTC. This translates into CASSPPNAGPIYGYTF.

The CDR3 DNA follows: TGTGCCAGCGGTCGGACAGGGGTGGGGGAGCTGTTTTTT. Amino acids: CASGRTGVGELFF. This sequence joins TRBV5-4 and TRBJ2-2, with 9 bases lining up with TRBD1. In germline, CDR1 is SGHNT, CDR2 YYREEE (reference sequence). This CDR3 is 13 amino acids long. V lost 7 bases and J lost 8; bases outside the gene matches: 6.

The V gene is TRBV19, the J gene TRBJ2-1; 7 nucleotides agree with TRBD2. With V trimmed by 3 bases and J by 0 bases, 5 bases remained unmatched. CDR3 length: 16 residues. Germline V gene lookup returns CDR1 LNHDA and CDR2 SQIVND (reference sequence). This CDR3 is CASSIGGLRSYNEQFF. CDR3 nucleotides: TGTGCCAGTAGTATTGGGGGACTACGCTCCTACAATGAGCAGTTCTTC.

The rearrangement links TRBV11-2 to TRBJ2-2, with D perhaps TRBD1 (5 bases). The length of the CDR3 is 12 residues. V lost 3 bases to trimming and J lost 7 bases, with 6 bases between them. The germline V gene has CDR1 SGHAT and CDR2 FQNNGV. In DNA, the CDR3 is TGTGCCAGCAGCTTGGGGCTCGGGGAGCTGTTTTTT. Translating it yields CASSLGLGELFF.

The chain links TRBV19 to TRBJ1-5, with a possible D match to TRBD1 (5 bases). Trimming shortened V by 10 bases and J by 0 bases, and 22 bases separated the two germline ends. The CDR3 runs 17 residues. Germline-derived CDR1 and CDR2 are LNHDA and SQIVND (reference sequence). The CDR3 here is CAKSLQAPSYSNQPQHF. CDR3 nucleotides: TGTGCCAAGAGCCTACAGGCTCCCAGTTATAGCAATCAGCCCCAGCATTTT.

The count of this clone is one. CDR3 sequence (DNA): TGTGCCACCAGCGAATTTTATATCACTAGCGGGACCCTAAAGGGAGAGCAGTTCTTC. Protein: CATSEFYITSGTLKGEQFF. The chain is built from TRBV15 and TRBJ2-1; TRBD2 matches at 10 bases. Germline lookup yields CDR1 LNHNV and CDR2 YYDKDF (reference sequence). The V segment lost 5 bases and the J segment 10 bases; nucleotides outside the gene matches: 23. The CDR3 is 19 residues long.